Shown below are 30 T cell receptor beta chains from a single sample sequenced in a study of tumor and adjacent non-tumor tissue in lung cancer. TCRbeta libraries were built with three rounds of nested PCR, modified from ARM-PCR. TCRdb fed the multiplex PCR reads into MiXCR, producing one record per CDR3 protein. The table lists about 44,000 distinct CDR3 sequences, roughly 60% of them singletons. The template was RNA from unsorted bulk tissue. The normal lung tissue was taken more than 3 cm from the tumor edge. The material sequenced was distant non-tumor lung tissue. The source of these receptors is a woman in her seventies with non-small cell lung cancer.

This sequence joins TRBV29-1 and TRBJ2-1, with unresolved D. This CDR3 region has 13 residues. Trimming cost V 2 bases and J 3 bases, with 8 bases left between them. The germline V gene encodes CDR1 SQVTM and CDR2 ANQGSEA. CDR3 DNA: TGCAGCGTTGAATTCAACTACTACAATGAGCAGTTCTTC. Translated, it gives CSVEFNYYNEQFF.

With regard to this clonotype: The junction differs from germline at one of its ends, possibly a read error. The chain combines TRBV11-2 with TRBJ1-2, with TRBD1 identical over 8 bases. Germline values: CDR1 SGHAT, CDR2 FQNNGV. This CDR3 comprises 14 residues. CDR3 region: CASSLPQGAYGYSF. CDR3 in DNA: TGTGCCAGCAGCTTGCCTCAGGGGGCCTATGGCTACTCATTC.

About this clonotype: At one end, the junction sequence differs from germline, possibly due to a read error. The gene calls are TRBV10-3 and TRBJ1-1; D ambiguous. The CDR3 covers 12 residues. Germline lookup yields CDR1 ENHRY and CDR2 SYGVKD. The chain's CDR3 is CAISDFKAVSLF. CDR3 sequence (DNA): TGTGCCATCAGTGACTTTAAGGCGGTTTCTCTCTTT.

About this clonotype: Likely a read error: the CDR3 ends without its conserved phenylalanine or tryptophan. It is unclear where the CDR3 begins or ends on the DNA, so no DNA is shown, and the CDR3 is as TCRdb lists it. This chain joins TRBV6-6 and TRBJ1-1. The CDR3 extends over 11 residues, inclusive of both ends. CDR1 and CDR2 (germline): MNHNY, SVGAGI (reference sequence). This chain's CDR3 is CASSTDTETFV.

In this sample, this clonotype turned up many times. The rearrangement joins TRBV20-1 to TRBJ1-2, with D possibly matching TRBD1 (5 bases). Trimming pared 6 bases from V and 5 bases from J, leaving 16 bases between. Germline V lookup: CDR1 DFQATT, CDR2 SNEGSKA (reference sequence). This CDR3 spans 13 amino acids. CDR3 loop: CSAFRAGAYGYTF. DNA for the CDR3: TGCAGTGCCTTCCGTGCTGGGGCGTATGGCTACACCTTC.

In regard to this clonotype: This may be a read error, as it is one base from a much larger clone. CDR3 in DNA: TGCAGTGCTAGAACTAGCGGGAGCACCAGCGGGGATCTGTTTTTT. Protein sequence: CSARTSGSTSGDLFF. This chain links TRBV20-1 with TRBJ2-2; 11 bases agree with TRBD2. In germline, CDR1 is DFQATT, CDR2 SNEGSKA (reference sequence). This CDR3 contains 15 residues.

On this clonotype: Lacking the conserved final phenylalanine or tryptophan, this CDR3 likely reflects a read error. V and J are TRBV12-3 or TRBV12-4 and TRBJ2-5; no reliable D call. The CDR3 totals 13 residues. The CDR3 coding sequence is TGTGCCAGCGGGCGTGGCTTTCAAGAGACTCAGTACTTA. Protein sequence: CASGRGFQETQYL.

This clonotype has only a few counts. Since a much larger clone is just one base distant, this may be a read error. CDR3 in amino acids: CASNQRGPDTQYF. The CDR3 nucleotides are TGCGCCAGCAACCAAAGAGGGCCAGATACGCAGTATTTT. The chain recombines TRBV4-1 with TRBJ2-3, with a tentative D call TRBD2 (5 bases). This CDR3 has 13 residues. From germline, CDR1 is MGHRA and CDR2 YSYEKL.

About this clonotype: This may be a read error, as it is one base from a much larger clone. The chain recombines TRBV5-6 with TRBJ2-2; D gene unclear. The germline V gene has CDR1 SGHDT and CDR2 YYEEEE. This CDR3 comprises 13 residues. V gave up 0 bases and J gave up 7 bases, with 7 bases separating them. The CDR3 DNA reads TGTGCCAGCAGCTTGGGACATCTCGGGGAGCTGTTTTTT. This sequence encodes CASSLGHLGELFF.

The CDR3 loop is CASCSRGGAGDTQYF. The CDR3 nucleotides read TGTGCCAGCTGCTCTAGAGGGGGCGCAGGAGATACGCAGTATTTT. The chain employs TRBV11-3 and TRBJ2-3, with 7 bases matching TRBD1. CDR1 is SGHNT, CDR2 YENEEA, per germline. V shed 8 bases and J 5 bases; nucleotides not matched to a gene: 13. The CDR3 has 15 amino acids.

Worth noting for this clonotype: The CDR3 does not end in the conserved phenylalanine or tryptophan, so this is likely a read error. This chain uses TRBV6-6 with TRBJ2-3, with 8 positions matching TRBD1. Germline V lookup: CDR1 MNHNY, CDR2 SVGAGI (reference sequence). V shed 7 bases and J 4 bases; nucleotides not matched to a gene: 10. CDR3 length: 15 amino acids. CDR3: CASTSGTGGADTQYL. The CDR3 DNA is TGTGCCAGCACTTCCGGGACAGGAGGTGCAGATACGCAGTATTTA.

About this clonotype: Mismatch with germline at one junction end may stem from a read error. The chain couples TRBV5-1 to TRBJ2-3; no reliable D call. The CDR3 sequence is 14 residues long. Germline V gives CDR1 SGHRS, CDR2 YFSETQ. CDR3 in amino acids: CASKPEGHTDMQYF. The CDR3 DNA reads as TGCGCCAGCAAGCCGGAAGGCCACACAGATATGCAGTATTTT.

V and J are TRBV11-2 and TRBJ2-3, with D uncertain. The CDR3 is made up of 12 amino acids. V lost 7 bases and J lost 5, with 10 bases in between. Germline CDR1 SGHAT, CDR2 FQNNGV. The CDR3 reads CASILYEDTQYF. The CDR3 DNA reads as TGTGCCAGCATCCTCTATGAAGATACGCAGTATTTT.

A word on this clonotype: One base away lies a much larger clone, so this may be a sequencing read error. The chain is built from TRBV6-1 and TRBJ1-6; D call uncertain. CDR1 is MNHNS, CDR2 SASEGT, per germline. The CDR3 is 16 amino acids. V lost 4 bases, J lost 7 bases, and 17 bases lay in between. CDR3 sequence reads: CASSVGPPLGNSPLHF. The CDR3 DNA sequence: TGTGCCAGCAGTGTCGGGCCTCCTTTAGGGAATTCACCCCTCCACTTT.

Comment on this clonotype: An end of the junction does not agree with germline; a read error may underlie this. The chain links TRBV6-6 to TRBJ2-1; 14 nucleotides agree with TRBD2. CDR1 is MNHNY and CDR2 is SVGAGI in the germline V gene (reference sequence). This CDR3 comprises 17 residues. The DNA of the CDR3 is TGTGCCAGCAGTTCGACTAGCGGGAGGGAATCCTACAATGAGCAGTTGTTC. It yields the protein CASSSTSGRESYNEQLF.

This clonotype was recorded many times. This chain uses TRBV11-2 with TRBJ2-7; unclear D gene. The CDR3 consists of 12 residues. The V end lost 5 bases, the J end lost 2 bases, and 7 bases lay between the germline ends. The germline gives CDR1 SGHAT, CDR2 FQNNGV. The CDR3 DNA is TGTGCCAGCAGCCGATGGGCCTACGAGCAGTACTTC. Residues: CASSRWAYEQYF. Together with reference TRBV11-2 and TRBJ2-7, the CDR3 gives the full variable domain: EAGVAQSPRYKIIEKRQSVAFWCNPISGHATLYWYQQILGQGPKLLIQFQNNGVVDDSQLPKDRFSAERLKGVDSTLKIQPAKLEDSAVYLCASSRWAYEQYFGPGTRLTVT.

This chain links TRBV20-1 with TRBJ2-1; possible D gene TRBD2, 6 bases. CDR3 length: 13 amino acids. Trimming removed 3 bases at V and 10 bases at J, with 16 bases between. The germline gives CDR1 DFQATT, CDR2 SNEGSKA (reference sequence). The CDR3 DNA is TGCAGTGCTAGTCGGGGAGGAGTGGGCGAGCAGTTCTTC. Translation: CSASRGGVGEQFF.

Comments on this clonotype: A junction end diverges from the germline sequence, so it may reflect a read error. This rearrangement joins TRBV29-1 to TRBJ2-7, with TRBD2 matching over 7 bases. This CDR3 contains 14 residues. In germline, CDR1 is SQVTM, CDR2 ANQGSEA. The DNA for the CDR3 is TGCAGCGTCACCCCCCAGCCTAGCGGCTACGAGCAATACTTC. The encoded protein is CSVTPQPSGYEQYF.

This chain joins TRBV28 and TRBJ2-7; TRBD1 might be the D (6 bases). The germline gives CDR1 MDHEN, CDR2 SYDVKM. CDR3 length: 13 amino acids. Trimming left V 8 bases short and J 5 bases short, with 16 bases between. CDR3 in amino acids: CASGLQGPHEQYF. CDR3 sequence (DNA): TGTGCCAGCGGACTTCAGGGGCCCCACGAGCAGTACTTC.

The V gene is TRBV4-1, the J gene TRBJ2-1; D possibly corresponds to TRBD2 (5 bases). The CDR3 is 15 amino acids. The V gene's germline CDR1 is MGHRA and CDR2 YSYEKL. V was trimmed by 10 bases and J by 10 bases, leaving 26 bases between them. CDR3 DNA: TGCGCCACTAGCCAAGAAGGGATCCAGCTGGAAGAGCAGTTCTTC. This translates into CATSQEGIQLEEQFF.

The rearrangement uses TRBV5-1 and TRBJ2-7; D unclear. V lost 8 bases and J lost 3, with 18 bases in between. The CDR3 runs 14 residues. The germline V gene encodes CDR1 SGHRS and CDR2 YFSETQ. The CDR3, as DNA: TGCGCCAGTAACTTGGAGTTAGACTGCTACGAGCAGTACTTC. Its protein is CASNLELDCYEQYF.

Worth noting for this clonotype: A read error may produce the germline difference seen at one junction end. The V and J genes are TRBV10-2 and TRBJ1-4; a possible D gene is TRBD1 (6 bases). In germline, CDR1 is WSHSY, CDR2 SAAADI. The CDR3 extends over 13 amino acids. CDR3 DNA: TGCACCAGCACGGGACACGTTAATGAAAAACTATTTTTT. Encoded protein: CTSTGHVNEKLFF.

CDR3 in DNA: TGTGCCAGCAGCTCAGGACAGGGTTACACTGGAGTTTTCTTT. It yields the protein CASSSGQGYTGVFF. The chain has TRBV11-3 and TRBJ1-1, with 8 bases identical to TRBD1. The length of the CDR3 is 14 residues. CDR1 is SGHNT, CDR2 YENEEA, per germline. With V trimmed by 4 bases and J by 13 bases, 14 bases remained unmatched.

A note on this clonotype: A read error may account for a junction end that differs from germline. The chain links TRBV11-3 to TRBJ2-1; 12 bases line up with TRBD2. Germline CDR1 reads SGHNT; CDR2 reads YENEEA. This CDR3 is built from 17 residues. CDR3: CASSLELTSGSHNELFF. For the CDR3, the DNA is TGTGCCAGCAGCTTAGAGTTGACTAGCGGGAGCCATAATGAGCTGTTCTTC.

With respect to this clonotype: This clone may be a read error of a much larger clone one base away. This chain joins TRBV28 and TRBJ2-3; D gene ambiguous. CDR3 length: 13 residues. The V and J ends lost 2 bases and 11 bases respectively, with 14 bases between them. Germline values: CDR1 MDHEN, CDR2 SYDVKM. The CDR3 here is CASSLVGSGMQYF. The CDR3 DNA is TGTGCCAGCAGTTTAGTCGGGTCTGGTATGCAGTATTTT.

For this clonotype: Its ends do not fully match the called genes, so a read error is possible. The rearrangement joins TRBV29-1 to TRBJ2-7, with no clear D. The CDR3 has 14 amino acids. Germline CDR1 is SQVTM and CDR2 is ANQGSEA. The CDR3 loop reads CSVMAWQSSYEQYF. The CDR3 DNA reads as TGCAGCGTGATGGCTTGGCAGTCTTCCTACGAGCAGTACTTT.

At least ten counts were recorded for this clonotype. J is TRBJ2-3 and V is TRBV7-8, with D perhaps matching TRBD1 (6 bases). V was cut by 0 bases and J by 2 bases, with 12 bases left in between. In germline, CDR1 is SGHVS, CDR2 FQNEAQ. This CDR3 is 16 amino acids long. CDR3 DNA: TGTGCCAGCAGCTTAGCGTCGCAGGGGTCCACAGATACGCAGTATTTT. Translation gives CASSLASQGSTDTQYF. Full variable domain (remainder filled in from reference TRBV7-8 and TRBJ2-3): GAGVSQSPRYKVAKRGQDVALRCDPISGHVSLFWYQQALGQGPEFLTYFQNEAQLDKSGLPSDRFFAERPEGSVSTLKIQRTQQEDSAVYLCASSLASQGSTDTQYFGPGTRLTVL.

Points on this clonotype: One end of the junction is discordant with germline, which a read error may explain. The rearrangement uses TRBV6-5 and TRBJ1-4; D gene ambiguous. The CDR3 totals 15 residues. Germline CDR1 reads MNHEY; CDR2 reads SVGAGI. The CDR3 loop reads CASRLTRRGNDKLFF. CDR3 nucleotides: TGTGCTAGCAGACTCACACGACGTGGTAATGACAAACTGTTTTTT.

The CDR3 reads CASSRVGQGVDIEAFF. In DNA, the CDR3 is TGCGCCAGCAGCCGAGTGGGTCAGGGTGTTGACATTGAAGCTTTCTTT. This chain joins TRBV4-1 and TRBJ1-1; D is possibly TRBD1 (5 bases). V was clipped by 4 bases and J by 7 bases, with 22 bases between them. There are 16 residues in the CDR3. The germline V gene encodes CDR1 MGHRA and CDR2 YSYEKL.

A word on this clonotype: Since no conserved phenylalanine or tryptophan closes the CDR3, a read error is the likely cause. The chain employs TRBV4-1 and TRBJ2-7, with D possibly TRBD2 on 5 matching bases. The CDR3 is 15 residues long. The germline V gene encodes CDR1 MGHRA and CDR2 YSYEKL. CDR3 nucleotide sequence: TGCGCTAGCAGCCGGAATCTATCGGGAAGACACGAGCAGTACTCC. Translated: CASSRNLSGRHEQYS.